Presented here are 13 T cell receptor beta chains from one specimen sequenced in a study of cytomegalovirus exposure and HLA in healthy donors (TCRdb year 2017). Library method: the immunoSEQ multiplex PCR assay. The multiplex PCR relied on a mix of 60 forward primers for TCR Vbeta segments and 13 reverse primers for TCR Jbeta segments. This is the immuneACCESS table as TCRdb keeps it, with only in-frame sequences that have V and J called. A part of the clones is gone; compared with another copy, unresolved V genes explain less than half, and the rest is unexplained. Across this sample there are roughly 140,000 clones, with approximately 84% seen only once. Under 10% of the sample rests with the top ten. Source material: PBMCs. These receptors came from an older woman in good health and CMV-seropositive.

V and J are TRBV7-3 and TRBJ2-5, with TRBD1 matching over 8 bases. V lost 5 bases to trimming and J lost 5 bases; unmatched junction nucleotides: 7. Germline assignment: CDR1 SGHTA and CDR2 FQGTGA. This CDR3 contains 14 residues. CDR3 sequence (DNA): TGTGCCAGCAGCATGACAGGGGTCGGGGAGACCCAGTACTTC. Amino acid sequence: CASSMTGVGETQYF.

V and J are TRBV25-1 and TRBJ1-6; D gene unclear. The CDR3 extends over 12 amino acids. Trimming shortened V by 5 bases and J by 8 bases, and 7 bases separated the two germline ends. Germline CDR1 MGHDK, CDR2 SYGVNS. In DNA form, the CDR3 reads TGTGCCAGCAGTTTAACTCATTCACCCCTCCACTTT. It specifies CASSLTHSPLHF.

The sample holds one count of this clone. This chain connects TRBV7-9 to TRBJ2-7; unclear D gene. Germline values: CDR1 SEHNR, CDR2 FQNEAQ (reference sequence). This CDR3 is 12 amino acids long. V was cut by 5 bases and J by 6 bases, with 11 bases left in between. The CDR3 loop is CASSPTEIEQYF. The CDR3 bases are TGTGCCAGCAGCCCCACAGAGATCGAGCAGTACTTC.

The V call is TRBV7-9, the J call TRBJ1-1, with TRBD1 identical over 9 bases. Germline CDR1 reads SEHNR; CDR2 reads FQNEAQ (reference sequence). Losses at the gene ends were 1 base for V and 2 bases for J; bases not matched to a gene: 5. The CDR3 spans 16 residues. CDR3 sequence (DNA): TGTGCCAGCAGCTTAGGGACAGGGGACCCCAACACTGAAGCTTTCTTT. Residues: CASSLGTGDPNTEAFF.

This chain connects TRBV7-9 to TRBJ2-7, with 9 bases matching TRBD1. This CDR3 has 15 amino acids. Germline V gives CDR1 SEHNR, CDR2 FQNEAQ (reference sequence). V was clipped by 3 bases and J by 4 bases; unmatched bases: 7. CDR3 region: CASSFGQGLIYEQYF. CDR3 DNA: TGTGCCAGCAGCTTTGGACAGGGGTTAATTTACGAGCAGTACTTC.

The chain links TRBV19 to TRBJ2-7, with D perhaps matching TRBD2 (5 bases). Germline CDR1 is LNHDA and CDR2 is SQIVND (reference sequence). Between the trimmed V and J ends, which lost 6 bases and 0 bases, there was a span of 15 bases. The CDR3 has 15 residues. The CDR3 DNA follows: TGTGCCAGTAGCCGAGGGTCTTCCTCCTCCTACGAGCAGTACTTC. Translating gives CASSRGSSSSYEQYF. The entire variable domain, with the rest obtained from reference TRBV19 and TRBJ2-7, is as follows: DGGITQSPKYLFRKEGQNVTLSCEQNLNHDAMYWYRQDPGQGLRLIYYSQIVNDFQKGDIAEGYSVSREKKESFPLTVTSAQKNPTAFYLCASSRGSSSSYEQYFGPGTRLTVT.

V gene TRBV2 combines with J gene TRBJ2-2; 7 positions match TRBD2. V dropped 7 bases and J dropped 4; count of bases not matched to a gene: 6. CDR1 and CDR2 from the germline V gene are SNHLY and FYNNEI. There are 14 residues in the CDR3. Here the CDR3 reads CASIRGRATGELFF. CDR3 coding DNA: TGTGCCAGCATTAGAGGGAGGGCCACCGGGGAGCTGTTTTTT. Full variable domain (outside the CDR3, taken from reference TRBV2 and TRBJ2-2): EPEVTQTPSHQVTQMGQEVILRCVPISNHLYFYWYRQILGQKVEFLVSFYNNEISEKSEIFDDQFSVERPDGSNFTLKIRSTKLEDSAMYFCASIRGRATGELFFGEGSRLTVL.

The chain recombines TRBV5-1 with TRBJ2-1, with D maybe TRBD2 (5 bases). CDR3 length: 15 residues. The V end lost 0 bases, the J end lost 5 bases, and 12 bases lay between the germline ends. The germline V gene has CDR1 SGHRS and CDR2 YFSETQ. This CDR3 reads CASSLGSGSDNEQFF. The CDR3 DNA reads TGCGCCAGCAGCTTGGGTAGTGGGAGCGACAATGAGCAGTTCTTC. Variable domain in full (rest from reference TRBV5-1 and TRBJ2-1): KAGVTQTPRYLIKTRGQQVTLSCSPISGHRSVSWYQQTPGQGLQFLFEYFSETQRNKGNFPGRFSGRQFSNSRSEMNVSTLELGDSALYLCASSLGSGSDNEQFFGPGTRLTVL.

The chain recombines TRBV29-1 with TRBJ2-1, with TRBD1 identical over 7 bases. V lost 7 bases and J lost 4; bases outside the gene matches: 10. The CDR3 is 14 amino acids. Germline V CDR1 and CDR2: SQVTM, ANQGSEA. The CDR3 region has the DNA TGCAGCGCTGCTCCCCTGGACAGGTACAATGAGCAGTTCTTC. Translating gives CSAAPLDRYNEQFF.

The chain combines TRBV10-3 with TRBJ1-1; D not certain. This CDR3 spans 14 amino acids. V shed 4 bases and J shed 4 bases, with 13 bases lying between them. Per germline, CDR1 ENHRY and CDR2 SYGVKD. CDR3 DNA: TGTGCCATCAGTGTGAGACACGGGAGCACTGAAGCTTTCTTT. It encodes CAISVRHGSTEAFF.

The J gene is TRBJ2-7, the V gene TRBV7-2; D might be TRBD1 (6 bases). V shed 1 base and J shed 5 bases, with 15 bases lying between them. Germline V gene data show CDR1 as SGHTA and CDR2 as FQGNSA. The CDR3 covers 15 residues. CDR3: CASSLGPTGNDEQYF. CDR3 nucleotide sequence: TGTGCCAGCAGCTTAGGCCCAACAGGGAACGACGAGCAGTACTTC.

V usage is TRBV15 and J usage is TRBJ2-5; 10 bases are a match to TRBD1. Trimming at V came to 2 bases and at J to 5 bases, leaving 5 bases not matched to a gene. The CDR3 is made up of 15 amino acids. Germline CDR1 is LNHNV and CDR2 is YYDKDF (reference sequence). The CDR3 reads CATSRIGTGDETQYF. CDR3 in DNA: TGTGCCACCAGCAGAATCGGGACAGGGGATGAGACCCAGTACTTC. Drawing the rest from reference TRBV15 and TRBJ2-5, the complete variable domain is DAMVIQNPRYQVTQFGKPVTLSCSQTLNHNVMYWYQQKSSQAPKLLFHYYDKDFNNEADTPDNFQSRRPNTSFCFLDIRSPGLGDTAMYLCATSRIGTGDETQYFGPGTRLLVL.

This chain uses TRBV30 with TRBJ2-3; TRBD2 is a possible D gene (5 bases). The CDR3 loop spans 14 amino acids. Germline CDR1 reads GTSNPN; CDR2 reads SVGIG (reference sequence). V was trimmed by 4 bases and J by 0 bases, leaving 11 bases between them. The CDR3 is CAWTRTRSTDTQYF. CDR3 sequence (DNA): TGTGCCTGGACTCGGACTCGTAGCACAGATACGCAGTATTTT.